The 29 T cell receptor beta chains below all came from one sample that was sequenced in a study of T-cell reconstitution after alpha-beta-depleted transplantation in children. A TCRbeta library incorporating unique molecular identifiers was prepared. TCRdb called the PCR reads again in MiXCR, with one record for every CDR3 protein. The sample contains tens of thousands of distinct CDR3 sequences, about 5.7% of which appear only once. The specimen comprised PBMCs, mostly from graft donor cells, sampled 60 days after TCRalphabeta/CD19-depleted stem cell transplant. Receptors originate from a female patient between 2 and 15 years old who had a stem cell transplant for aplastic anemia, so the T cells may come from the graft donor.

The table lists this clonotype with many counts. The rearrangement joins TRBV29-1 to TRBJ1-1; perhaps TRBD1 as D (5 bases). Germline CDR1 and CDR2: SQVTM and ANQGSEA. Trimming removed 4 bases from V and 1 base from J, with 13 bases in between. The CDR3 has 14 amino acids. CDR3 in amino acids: CSVVNRLGNTEAFF. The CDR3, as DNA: TGCAGCGTTGTTAACAGGTTGGGGAACACTGAAGCTTTCTTT.

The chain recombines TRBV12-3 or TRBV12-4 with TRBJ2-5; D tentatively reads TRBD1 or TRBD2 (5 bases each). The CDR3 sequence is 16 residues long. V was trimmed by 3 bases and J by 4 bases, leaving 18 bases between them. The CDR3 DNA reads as TGTGCCAGCAGTTTGAACGGGTCGGGGCGGAGAGAGACCCAGTACTTC. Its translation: CASSLNGSGRRETQYF.

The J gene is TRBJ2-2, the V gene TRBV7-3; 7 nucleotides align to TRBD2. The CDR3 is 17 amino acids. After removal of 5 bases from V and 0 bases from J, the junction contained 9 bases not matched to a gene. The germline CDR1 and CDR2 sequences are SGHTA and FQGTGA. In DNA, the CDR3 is TGTGCCAGCAGCCCCCTGTCACGGGGGGCGAACACCGGGGAGCTGTTTTTT. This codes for CASSPLSRGANTGELFF.

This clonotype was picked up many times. Written as DNA, the CDR3 is TGTGCCAGCAGAAGGGCGACAGGGAGTAACTATGGCTACACCTTC. This translates into CASRRATGSNYGYTF. This chain uses TRBV6-5 with TRBJ1-2; 7 bases are a match to TRBD1. In germline, CDR1 is MNHEY, CDR2 SVGAGI. V was pared by 6 bases and J by 1 base, with 8 bases of the junction left unmatched. This CDR3 has 15 residues.

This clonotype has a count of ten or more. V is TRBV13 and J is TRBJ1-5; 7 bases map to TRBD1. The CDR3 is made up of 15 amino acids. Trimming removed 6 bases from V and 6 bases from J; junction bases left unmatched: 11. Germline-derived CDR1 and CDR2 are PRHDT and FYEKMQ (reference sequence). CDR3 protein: CASRIGTVGSQPQHF. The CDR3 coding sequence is TGTGCCAGCAGGATCGGGACAGTGGGGTCTCAGCCCCAGCATTTT.

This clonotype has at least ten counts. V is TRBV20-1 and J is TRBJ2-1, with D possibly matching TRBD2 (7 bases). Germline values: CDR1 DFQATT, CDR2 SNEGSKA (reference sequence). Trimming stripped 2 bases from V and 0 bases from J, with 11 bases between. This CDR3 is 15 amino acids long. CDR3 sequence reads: CSARRGASSYNEQFF. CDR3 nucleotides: TGCAGTGCTAGACGGGGGGCGAGCTCCTACAATGAGCAGTTCTTC.

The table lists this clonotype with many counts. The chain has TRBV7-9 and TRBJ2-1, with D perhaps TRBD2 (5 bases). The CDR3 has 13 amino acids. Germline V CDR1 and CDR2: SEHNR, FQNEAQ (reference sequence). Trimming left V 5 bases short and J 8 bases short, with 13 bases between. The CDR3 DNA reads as TGTGCCAGCAGCACCTGGACTTCCCATGAGCAGTTCTTC. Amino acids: CASSTWTSHEQFF.

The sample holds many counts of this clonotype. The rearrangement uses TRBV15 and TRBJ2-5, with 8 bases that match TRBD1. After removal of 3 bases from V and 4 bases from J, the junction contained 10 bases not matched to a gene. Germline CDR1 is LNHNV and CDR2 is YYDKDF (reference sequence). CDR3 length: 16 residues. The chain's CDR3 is CATSSWAGGNGETQYF. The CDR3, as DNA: TGTGCCACCAGCAGTTGGGCAGGGGGCAACGGAGAGACCCAGTACTTC.

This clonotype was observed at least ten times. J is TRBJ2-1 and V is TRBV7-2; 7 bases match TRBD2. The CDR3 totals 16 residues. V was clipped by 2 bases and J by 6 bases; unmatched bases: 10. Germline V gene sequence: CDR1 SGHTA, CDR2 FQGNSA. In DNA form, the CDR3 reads TGTGCCAGCAGCTTATGGGTGAGGGAGGGCGGCAATGAGCAGTTCTTC. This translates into CASSLWVREGGNEQFF.

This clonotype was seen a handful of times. CDR3 protein: CASSSGEGRGGFTDTQYF. CDR3 bases: TGTGCCAGCAGCTCTGGAGAGGGGCGGGGTGGGTTCACAGATACGCAGTATTTT. The chain uses TRBV7-6 and TRBJ2-3; D may be TRBD2 (6 bases). The V gene's germline CDR1 is SGHVS and CDR2 FNYEAQ. Deletions cut 4 bases from V and 2 bases from J, with 22 bases between. The CDR3 spans 18 residues.

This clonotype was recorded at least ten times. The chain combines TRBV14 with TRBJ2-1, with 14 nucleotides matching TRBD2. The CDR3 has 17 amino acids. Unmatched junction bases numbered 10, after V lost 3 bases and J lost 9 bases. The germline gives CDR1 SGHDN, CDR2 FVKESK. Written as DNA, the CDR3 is TGTGCCAGCAGCCAGGATCGACTAGCGGGAGGGCCCAGTGAGCAGTTCTTC. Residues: CASSQDRLAGGPSEQFF.

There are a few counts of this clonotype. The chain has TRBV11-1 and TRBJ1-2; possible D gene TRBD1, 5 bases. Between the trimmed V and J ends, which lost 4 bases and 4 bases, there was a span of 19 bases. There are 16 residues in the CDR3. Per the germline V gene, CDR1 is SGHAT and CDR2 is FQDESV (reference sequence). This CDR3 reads CASSSGTLYDRYGYTF. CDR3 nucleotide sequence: TGTGCCAGCAGCTCAGGGACCCTATACGACCGCTATGGCTACACCTTC.

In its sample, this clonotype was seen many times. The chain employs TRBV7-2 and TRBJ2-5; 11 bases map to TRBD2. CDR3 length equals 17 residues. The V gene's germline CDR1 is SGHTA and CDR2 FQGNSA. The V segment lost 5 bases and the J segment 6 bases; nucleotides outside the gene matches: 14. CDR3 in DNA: TGTGCCAGCAGCCGCGCCCTTAGCGGGAGGGCTATAAAGACCCAGTACTTC. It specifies CASSRALSGRAIKTQYF.

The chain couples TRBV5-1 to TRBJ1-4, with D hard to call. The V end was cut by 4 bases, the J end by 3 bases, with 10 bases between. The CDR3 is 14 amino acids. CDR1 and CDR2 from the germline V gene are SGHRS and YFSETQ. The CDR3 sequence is CASSLQDSNEKLFF. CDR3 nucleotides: TGCGCCAGCAGCCTGCAGGATTCTAATGAAAAACTGTTTTTT. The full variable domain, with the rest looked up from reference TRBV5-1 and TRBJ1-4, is KAGVTQTPRYLIKTRGQQVTLSCSPISGHRSVSWYQQTPGQGLQFLFEYFSETQRNKGNFPGRFSGRQFSNSRSEMNVSTLELGDSALYLCASSLQDSNEKLFFGSGTQLSVL.

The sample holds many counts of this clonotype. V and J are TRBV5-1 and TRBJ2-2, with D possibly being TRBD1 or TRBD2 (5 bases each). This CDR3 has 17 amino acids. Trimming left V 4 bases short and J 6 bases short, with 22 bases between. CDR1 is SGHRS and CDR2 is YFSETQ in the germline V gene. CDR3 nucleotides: TGCGCCAGCAGCCGGGATGTCGGACAAAGTAGCGCCGGGGAGCTGTTTTTT. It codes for CASSRDVGQSSAGELFF.

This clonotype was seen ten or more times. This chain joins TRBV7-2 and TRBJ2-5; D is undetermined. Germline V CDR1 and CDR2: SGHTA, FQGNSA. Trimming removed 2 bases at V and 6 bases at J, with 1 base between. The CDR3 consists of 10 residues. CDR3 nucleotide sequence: TGTGCCAGCAGCTTAAAGACCCAGTACTTC. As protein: CASSLKTQYF.

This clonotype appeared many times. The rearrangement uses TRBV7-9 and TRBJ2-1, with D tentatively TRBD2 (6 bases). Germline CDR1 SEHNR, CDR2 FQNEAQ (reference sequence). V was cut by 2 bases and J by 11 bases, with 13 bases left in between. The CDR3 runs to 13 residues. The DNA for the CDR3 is TGTGCCAGCAGCTTATGGGGGGAAGAGAAGCAGTTCTTC. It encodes CASSLWGEEKQFF.

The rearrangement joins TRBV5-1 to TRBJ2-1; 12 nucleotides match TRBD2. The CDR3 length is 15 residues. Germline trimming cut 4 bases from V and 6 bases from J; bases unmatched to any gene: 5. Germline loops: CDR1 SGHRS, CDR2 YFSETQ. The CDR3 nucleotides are TGCGCCAGCAGCATCGGACTAGCGGGAAGCAATGAGCAGTTCTTC. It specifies CASSIGLAGSNEQFF.

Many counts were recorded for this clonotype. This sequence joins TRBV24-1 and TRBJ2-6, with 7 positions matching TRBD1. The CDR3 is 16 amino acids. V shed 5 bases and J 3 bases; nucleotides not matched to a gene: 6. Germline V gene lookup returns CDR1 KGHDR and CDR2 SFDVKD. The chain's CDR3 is CATSGPTGVGANVLTF. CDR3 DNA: TGTGCCACCAGTGGCCCCACAGGGGTTGGGGCCAACGTCCTGACTTTC.

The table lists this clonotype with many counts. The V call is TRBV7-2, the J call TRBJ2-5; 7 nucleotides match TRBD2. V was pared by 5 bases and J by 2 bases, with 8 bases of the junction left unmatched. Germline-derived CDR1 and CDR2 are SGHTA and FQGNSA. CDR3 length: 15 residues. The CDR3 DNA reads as TGTGCCAGCAGCGACCGAGGAGCGGGGCAAGAGACCCAGTACTTC. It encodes CASSDRGAGQETQYF. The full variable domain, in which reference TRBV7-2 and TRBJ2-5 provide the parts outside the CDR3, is GAGVSQSPSNKVTEKGKDVELRCDPISGHTALYWYRQSLGQGLEFLIYFQGNSAPDKSGLPSDRFSAERTGGSVSTLTIQRTQQEDSAVYLCASSDRGAGQETQYFGPGTRLLVL.

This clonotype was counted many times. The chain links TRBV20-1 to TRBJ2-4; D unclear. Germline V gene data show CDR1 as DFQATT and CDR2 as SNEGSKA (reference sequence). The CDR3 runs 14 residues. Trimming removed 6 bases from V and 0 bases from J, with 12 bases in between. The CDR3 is CSAAHATAKNIQYF. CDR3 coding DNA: TGCAGTGCAGCCCACGCGACAGCCAAAAACATTCAGTACTTC.

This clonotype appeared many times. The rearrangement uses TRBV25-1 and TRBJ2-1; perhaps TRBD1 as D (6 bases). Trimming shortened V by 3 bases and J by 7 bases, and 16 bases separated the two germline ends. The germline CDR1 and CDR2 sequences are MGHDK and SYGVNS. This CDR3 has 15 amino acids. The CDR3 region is CASSDGQGLKNEQFF. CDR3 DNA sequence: TGTGCCAGCAGTGACGGTCAGGGGTTAAAAAATGAGCAGTTCTTC.

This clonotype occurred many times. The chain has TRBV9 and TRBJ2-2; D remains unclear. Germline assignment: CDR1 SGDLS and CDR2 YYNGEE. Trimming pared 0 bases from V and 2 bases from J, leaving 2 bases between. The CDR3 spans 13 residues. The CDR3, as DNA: TGTGCCAGCAGCGTAGGAAACACCGGGGAGCTGTTTTTT. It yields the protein CASSVGNTGELFF.

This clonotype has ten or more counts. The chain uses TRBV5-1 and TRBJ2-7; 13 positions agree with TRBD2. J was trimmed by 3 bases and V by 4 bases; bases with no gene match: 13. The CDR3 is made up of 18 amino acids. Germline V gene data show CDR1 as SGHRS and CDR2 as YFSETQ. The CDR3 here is CASSHGLAGANSNYEQYF. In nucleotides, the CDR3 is TGCGCCAGCAGCCATGGACTAGCGGGGGCTAACTCCAACTACGAGCAGTACTTC.

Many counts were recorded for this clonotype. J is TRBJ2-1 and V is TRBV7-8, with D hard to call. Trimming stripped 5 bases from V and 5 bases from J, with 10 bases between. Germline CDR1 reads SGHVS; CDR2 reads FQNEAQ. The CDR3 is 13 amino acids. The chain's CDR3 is CASSTQNNNEQFF. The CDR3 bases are TGTGCCAGCAGCACCCAGAATAACAATGAGCAGTTCTTC. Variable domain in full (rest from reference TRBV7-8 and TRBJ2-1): GAGVSQSPRYKVAKRGQDVALRCDPISGHVSLFWYQQALGQGPEFLTYFQNEAQLDKSGLPSDRFFAERPEGSVSTLKIQRTQQEDSAVYLCASSTQNNNEQFFGPGTRLTVL.

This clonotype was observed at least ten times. The CDR3 DNA is TGTGCCAGCAGCAAGGGACTAGCGGACTCCCAAGAGACCCAGTACTTC. Its translation is CASSKGLADSQETQYF. The rearrangement uses TRBV5-4 and TRBJ2-5, with TRBD2 matching over 11 bases. J was trimmed by 1 base and V by 4 bases; bases with no gene match: 6. This CDR3 region has 16 residues. CDR1 SGHNT and CDR2 YYREEE come from the germline V gene (reference sequence).

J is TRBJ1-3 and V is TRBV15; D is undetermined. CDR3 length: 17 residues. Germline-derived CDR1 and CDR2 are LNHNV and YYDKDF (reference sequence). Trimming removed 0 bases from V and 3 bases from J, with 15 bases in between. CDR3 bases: TGTGCCACCAGCAGAGAACTTGGCGTTGCGTATGGAAACACCATATATTTT. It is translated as CATSRELGVAYGNTIYF.

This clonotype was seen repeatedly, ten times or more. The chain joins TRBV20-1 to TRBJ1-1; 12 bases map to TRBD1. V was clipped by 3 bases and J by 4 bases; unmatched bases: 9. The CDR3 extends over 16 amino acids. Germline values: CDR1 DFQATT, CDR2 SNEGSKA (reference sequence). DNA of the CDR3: TGCAGTGCTAGGATTGGGACAGGGGGCGATATCACTGAAGCTTTCTTT. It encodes CSARIGTGGDITEAFF.

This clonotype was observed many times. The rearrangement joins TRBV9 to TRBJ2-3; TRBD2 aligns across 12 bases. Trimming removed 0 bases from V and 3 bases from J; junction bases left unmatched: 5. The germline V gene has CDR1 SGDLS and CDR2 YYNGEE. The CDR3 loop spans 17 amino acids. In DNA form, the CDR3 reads TGTGCCAGCAGCGTAGCGAAGACTAGCGGGAGAACAGATACGCAGTATTTT. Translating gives CASSVAKTSGRTDTQYF.